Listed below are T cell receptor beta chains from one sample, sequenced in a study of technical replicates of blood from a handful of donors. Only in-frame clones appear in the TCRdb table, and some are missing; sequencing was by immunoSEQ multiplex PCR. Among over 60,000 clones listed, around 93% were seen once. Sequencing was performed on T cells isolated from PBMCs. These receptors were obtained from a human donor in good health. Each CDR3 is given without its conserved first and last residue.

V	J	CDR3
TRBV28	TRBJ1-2	ASSKDRIYGYT
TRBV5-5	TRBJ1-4	ASSGKGVPNEKLF
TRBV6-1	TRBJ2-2	ATVGQRHTGELF
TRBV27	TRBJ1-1	ASSRGSTQYMNTEAF
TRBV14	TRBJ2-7	ASSLISSYEQY
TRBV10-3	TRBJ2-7	AISGREGREQY
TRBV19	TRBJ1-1	ASSIPGAATEAF
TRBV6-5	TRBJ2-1	ASSQGVHEQF
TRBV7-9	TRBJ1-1	ASSLAPETPNTEAF
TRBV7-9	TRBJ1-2	ASSLLSSGLYGYT
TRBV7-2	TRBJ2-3	ASGLGDTQY
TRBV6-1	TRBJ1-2	ASSVDPGQAALGYT
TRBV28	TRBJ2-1	ASSEQPGHPGTSVYNEQF
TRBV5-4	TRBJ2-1	ARKTSGSNEQF
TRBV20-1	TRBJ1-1	SGTLNTEAF
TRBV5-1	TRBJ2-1	ASSQDSLADEQF
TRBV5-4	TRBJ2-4	ASSLYSGGAKNIQY
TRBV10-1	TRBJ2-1	ASSGLKGTGGSYNEQF
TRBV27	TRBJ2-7	ASSLTRDRVSYEQY
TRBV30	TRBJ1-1	AWSGGGVAF
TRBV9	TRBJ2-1	ASSVAELARNEQF
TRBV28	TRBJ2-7	ASSSPFGLAGIEQY
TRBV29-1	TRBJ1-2	SVESNYGYT
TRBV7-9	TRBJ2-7	ASVLWPSGFDSYEQY
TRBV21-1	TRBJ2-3	ASSIGCGTSGTDTQY
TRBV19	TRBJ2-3	ASSTNPRSSTDTQY
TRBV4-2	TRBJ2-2	ASSQRGGGATGELF
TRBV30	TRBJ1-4	AWSLASTGKKLF
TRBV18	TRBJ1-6	ASSPTTGLDNSPLH
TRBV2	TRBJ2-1	ASISGGTPFYNEQF
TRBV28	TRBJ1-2	ASSSGTEFAYGYT
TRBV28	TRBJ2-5	ASSPRGGDDQETQY
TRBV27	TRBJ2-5	ATSLVAGGGETQY
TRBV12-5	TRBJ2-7	ASGAGQGTFVRGYEQY
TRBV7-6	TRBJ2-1	ASSLVGREQF